One and the same sample provided the 20 T cell receptor beta chains below, sequenced in a study of T cell repertoires in cytomegalovirus infection. TCRdb recomputed calls from the reads with MiXCR, one row per CDR3 protein. Among about 830,000 distinct CDR3 sequences listed, about 31% were seen once. No antigens are known for them. The material was cultured CD8+ T cells from PBMCs, obtained from culture after CMV antigen stimulation. All receptors derive from a human donor in good health (CMV status not recorded). Some clones in this sample may be carry-over from other donors' samples.

Remarks on this clonotype: The germline gene is not matched at one end of the junction; a read error may be the cause. The chain has TRBV5-1 and TRBJ2-7; D not certain. There are 15 residues in the CDR3. Germline assignment: CDR1 SGHRS and CDR2 YFSETQ. Here the CDR3 reads CASSLDYGFSNEQYF. DNA of the CDR3: TGCGCCAGCAGCTTGGATTACGGGTTCTCCAACGAGCAGTACTTC.

In this sample, this clonotype turned up a few times. The V gene is TRBV7-9, the J gene TRBJ2-3, with TRBD1 matching 8 bases. The germline gives CDR1 SEHNR, CDR2 FQNEAQ (reference sequence). The CDR3 runs 16 residues. Unmatched junction bases numbered 10, after V lost 5 bases and J lost 3 bases. The CDR3 sequence: CASSPGQGEWTDTQYF. The CDR3 DNA is TGTGCCAGCAGCCCAGGACAGGGAGAGTGGACAGATACGCAGTATTTT.

Many counts were recorded for this clonotype. The chain links TRBV6-5 to TRBJ1-1, with TRBD1 identical over 10 bases. Germline V gives CDR1 MNHEY, CDR2 SVGAGI. With 2 bases clipped from V and 4 bases from J, the junction kept 4 bases outside the gene matches. This CDR3 has 15 residues. CDR3 in amino acids: CASSYGQGGTTEAFF. In DNA, the CDR3 is TGTGCCAGCAGTTACGGACAGGGGGGTACCACTGAAGCTTTCTTT.

The table lists this clonotype with a few counts. The chain couples TRBV6-2 or TRBV6-3 to TRBJ2-3; D call uncertain. The ends were cut back, 6 bases at V and 6 bases at J, with 7 bases in the middle. Per germline, CDR1 MNHEY and CDR2 SVGEGT. There are 11 residues in the CDR3. CDR3 sequence (DNA): TGTGCCAGCAGGCTTTCTGATACGCAGTATTTT. Translation gives CASRLSDTQYF.

The genes are TRBV6-1 and TRBJ2-7; D might be TRBD1 (6 bases). Trimming took off 2 bases at V and 3 bases at J, with 8 bases between the two ends. The CDR3 has 13 residues. Germline V gene data show CDR1 as MNHNS and CDR2 as SASEGT. The DNA for the CDR3 is TGTGCCAGCAGTGAAAGACAGGTCTACGAGCAGTACGTC. Translated, it gives CASSERQVYEQYV.

The V gene is TRBV5-6, the J gene TRBJ2-2; D unresolved. The CDR3 covers 12 residues. V lost 0 bases, J lost 9 bases, and 6 bases lay in between. CDR1 is SGHDT and CDR2 is YYEEEE in the germline V gene. The CDR3 protein is CASSLGARELFF. The CDR3 nucleotides read TGTGCCAGCAGCTTGGGGGCCCGGGAGCTGTTTTTT.

The rearrangement uses TRBV6-2 or TRBV6-3 and TRBJ2-7; possible D gene TRBD1, 6 bases. The V gene's germline CDR1 is MNHEY and CDR2 SVGEGT. The CDR3 has 14 residues. V lost 5 bases and J lost 2, with 13 bases in between. CDR3 DNA sequence: TGTGCCAGCAGTCTCCGGGACACCACCTACGAGCAGTACGTC. This encodes CASSLRDTTYEQYV.

This clonotype has only a few counts. The chain employs TRBV12-3 or TRBV12-4 and TRBJ2-7; D might be TRBD1 (6 bases). CDR3 size: 15 residues. Trimming stripped 5 bases from V and 3 bases from J, with 17 bases between. The CDR3 nucleotides are TGTGCCAGCAGTCTAACTACGACAGGTTACTACGAGCAGTACTTC. Amino acid sequence: CASSLTTTGYYEQYF.

V usage is TRBV27 and J usage is TRBJ1-5; D uncertain. The CDR3 spans 12 residues. The V and J ends lost 5 bases and 7 bases respectively, with 9 bases between them. Germline V gene sequence: CDR1 MNHEY, CDR2 SMNVEV (reference sequence). For the CDR3, the DNA is TGTGCCAGCAGTCATCACCAGCAGCCCCAGCATTTT. Translated, it gives CASSHHQQPQHF.

The sample holds a few counts of this clonotype. This chain connects TRBV27 to TRBJ1-2, with TRBD1 identical over 8 bases. V was clipped by 0 bases and J by 7 bases; unmatched bases: 7. The CDR3 has 15 residues. Germline V CDR1 and CDR2: MNHEY, SMNVEV (reference sequence). CDR3 DNA sequence: TGTGCCAGCAGTTTATCGCTGGGCACAGGGGGTGGCTACACCTTC. Amino acids: CASSLSLGTGGGYTF.

CDR3 nucleotide sequence: TGCGCCAGCAGCCCCCTGGACAGACCCAATCAGCCCCAGCATTTT. Translating it yields CASSPLDRPNQPQHF. V is TRBV4-1 and J is TRBJ1-5, with a possible D match to TRBD1 (6 bases). V was trimmed by 4 bases and J by 3 bases, leaving 13 bases between them. The V gene's germline CDR1 is MGHRA and CDR2 YSYEKL. The CDR3 length is 15 residues.

As for this clonotype: This may be a read error, as it is one base from a much larger clone. This chain links TRBV7-9 with TRBJ1-1; 7 bases are shared with TRBD1. Per germline, CDR1 SEHNR and CDR2 FQNEAQ (reference sequence). This CDR3 has 16 amino acids. The CDR3 spells CANSSERQGMNTEAFF. The CDR3 DNA sequence: TGTGCCAACAGCTCCGAGAGACAGGGCATGAACACTGAAGCTTTCTTT.

This clonotype appeared a few times. J is TRBJ1-2 and V is TRBV7-9; possibly TRBD1 for D (6 bases). The CDR3 is 18 residues long. V lost 1 base and J lost 2, with 20 bases in between. Germline assignment: CDR1 SEHNR and CDR2 FQNEAQ (reference sequence). CDR3: CASSLGAGTSGRNYGYTF. The DNA of the CDR3 is TGTGCCAGCAGCTTAGGGGCGGGGACATCCGGACGGAACTATGGCTACACCTTC. The variable domain in full, completed from reference TRBV7-9 and TRBJ1-2, reads DTGVSQNPRHKITKRGQNVTFRCDPISEHNRLYWYRQTLGQGPEFLTYFQNEAQLEKSRLLSDRFSAERPKGSFSTLEIQRTEQGDSAMYLCASSLGAGTSGRNYGYTFGSGTRLTVV.

This clonotype was observed at least ten times. V is TRBV7-2 and J is TRBJ2-3, with 10 bases that match TRBD1. The CDR3 runs 16 residues. In germline, CDR1 is SGHTA, CDR2 FQGNSA. Trimming at V came to 5 bases and at J to 3 bases, leaving 8 bases not matched to a gene. CDR3 coding DNA: TGTGCCAGCAGCGAGAGGACAGGGGGGTGGACAGATACGCAGTATTTT. Its translation is CASSERTGGWTDTQYF.

This clonotype was found a few times. This clone may be a read error of a much larger clone one base away. The V call is TRBV2, the J call TRBJ2-5; no clear D. CDR1 and CDR2 (germline): SNHLY, FYNNEI. Between the trimmed V and J ends, which lost 6 bases and 6 bases, there was a span of 5 bases. The CDR3 contains 10 residues. The CDR3 DNA reads as TGTGCCAGCAGAGGACAGACCCAGTACTTC. It yields the protein CASRGQTQYF.

This clonotype occurred a few times. V is TRBV9 and J is TRBJ1-4; a weak D match, TRBD1 (6 bases). CDR3 size: 16 residues. Germline V lookup: CDR1 SGDLS, CDR2 YYNGEE. V shed 0 bases and J shed 8 bases, with 17 bases lying between them. CDR3: CASSVAGTGTKEKLFF. The CDR3 nucleotides read TGTGCCAGCAGCGTAGCAGGGACCGGGACAAAGGAAAAACTGTTTTTT.

This clonotype appeared a few times. V usage is TRBV4-1 and J usage is TRBJ2-1; no reliable D call. CDR1 is MGHRA and CDR2 is YSYEKL in the germline V gene. This CDR3 is built from 16 residues. V gave up 1 base and J gave up 0 bases, with 10 bases separating them. Here the CDR3 reads CASSQVYESSYNEQFF. For the CDR3, the DNA is TGCGCCAGCAGCCAAGTATACGAGAGCTCCTACAATGAGCAGTTCTTC.

This chain joins TRBV6-1 and TRBJ2-7, with 10 bases aligning to TRBD1. This CDR3 is built from 13 residues. Germline values: CDR1 MNHNS, CDR2 SASEGT. V shed 8 bases, J shed 3 bases, and the junction held 4 bases outside the gene matches. CDR3 residues: CASGDRGLYEQYV. The CDR3 DNA follows: TGTGCCAGCGGGGACAGGGGACTCTACGAGCAGTACGTC.

V is TRBV6-5 and J is TRBJ1-3; tentative D call: TRBD1 (5 bases). Trimming removed 6 bases from V and 2 bases from J, with 14 bases in between. The length of the CDR3 is 15 residues. Germline CDR1 and CDR2: MNHEY and SVGAGI. CDR3 protein: CASSLDGGAGNTIYF. Here the CDR3 DNA reads TGTGCCAGCAGCCTCGACGGGGGGGCTGGAAACACCATATATTTT.

The CDR3 DNA is TGTGCCAGACATGAGCAGTTCTTC. Protein sequence: CARHEQFF. The chain recombines TRBV27 with TRBJ2-1, with no clear D. There are 8 residues in the CDR3. The V end lost 9 bases, the J end lost 8 bases, and 2 bases lay between the germline ends. Germline assignment: CDR1 MNHEY and CDR2 SMNVEV (reference sequence).